One and the same sample provided the 22 T cell receptor beta chains below, sequenced in a study of radiotherapy plus CTLA-4 blockade in lung cancer. Clones were sequenced by immunoSEQ multiplex PCR, and TCRdb holds only the in-frame ones, with some missing. The sample lists tens of thousands of clones; 79% were seen once. The sequences come from peripheral blood, collected from a patient treated with radiotherapy plus ipilimumab. Source of these receptors: a human donor with non-small cell lung cancer who had a complete response to radiotherapy plus ipilimumab.

This clone is categorized as medium-sized (0.01 to 0.1%). The rearrangement joins TRBV7-2 to TRBJ1-5; 10 nucleotides line up with TRBD1. The CDR3 contains 18 residues. Germline loops: CDR1 SGHTA, CDR2 FQGNSA. V gave up 2 bases and J gave up 3 bases; unmatched junction bases: 10. CDR3 amino acids: CASSLRAGTGALNQPQHF. The CDR3 DNA reads TGTGCCAGCAGCTTAAGAGCCGGGACAGGGGCCCTCAATCAGCCCCAGCATTTT.

In this sample, this clone turned up a few times. V and J are TRBV11-2 and TRBJ1-2, with a possible D match to TRBD1 (6 bases). Trimming removed 0 bases from V and 4 bases from J, with 12 bases in between. This CDR3 is 15 amino acids long. Germline V gene lookup returns CDR1 SGHAT and CDR2 FQNNGV. The DNA of the CDR3 is TGTGCCAGCAGCTTAGATCTCGGACAGCGCTATGGCTACACCTTC. Translated, it gives CASSLDLGQRYGYTF.

In nucleotides, the CDR3 is TGTGCCAGCAGCGTAGGACAGGTTCCTAGCACAGATACGCAGTATTTT. Translation: CASSVGQVPSTDTQYF. The V gene is TRBV9, the J gene TRBJ2-3; possibly TRBD1 for D (6 bases). Trimming shortened V by 0 bases and J by 0 bases, and 11 bases separated the two germline ends. CDR3 length equals 16 residues. From germline, CDR1 is SGDLS and CDR2 YYNGEE.

The chain employs TRBV30 and TRBJ2-1; 8 nucleotides match TRBD2. Germline V CDR1 and CDR2: GTSNPN, SVGIG (reference sequence). J lost 7 bases, V lost 5 bases, and 13 bases had no gene match. The CDR3 covers 15 residues. The CDR3 nucleotides are TGTGCCTGGTCCCCTAGCGGGCGCTCAGATAATGAGCAGTTCTTC. Its translation is CAWSPSGRSDNEQFF.

On this clone: The same CDR3 also results from other DNA sequences found in this sample. The J gene is TRBJ1-5, the V gene TRBV5-4; D is perhaps TRBD1 (5 bases). The CDR3 is made up of 14 amino acids. Per germline, CDR1 SGHNT and CDR2 YYREEE (reference sequence). The V gene lost 1 base and the J gene lost 3 bases, with 8 bases spanning the gap. The DNA of the CDR3 is TGTGCCAGCAGCTTGACAGGAACCAATCAGCCCCAGCATTTT. Amino acid sequence: CASSLTGTNQPQHF.

The rearrangement uses TRBV5-5 and TRBJ2-7, with 8 nucleotides matching TRBD1. This CDR3 has 15 amino acids. V was clipped by 4 bases and J by 3 bases; unmatched bases: 9. The germline V gene has CDR1 SGHKS and CDR2 YYEKEE (reference sequence). CDR3 DNA: TGTGCCAGCAGCCCCGGACAGGGAAAGGGCTACGAGCAGTACTTC. The encoded protein is CASSPGQGKGYEQYF. Together with reference TRBV5-5 and TRBJ2-7, the CDR3 gives the full variable domain: DAGVTQSPTHLIKTRGQQVTLRCSPISGHKSVSWYQQVLGQGPQFIFQYYEKEERGRGNFPDRFSARQFPNYSSELNVNALLLGDSALYLCASSPGQGKGYEQYFGPGTRLTVT.

The count of this clone is one. This sequence joins TRBV25-1 and TRBJ2-2; no clear D gene. Germline values: CDR1 MGHDK, CDR2 SYGVNS. CDR3 size: 14 residues. V lost 5 bases, J lost 1 base, and 8 bases lay in between. The CDR3 coding sequence is TGTGCCAGCAGTCTCGTGGGGAACACCGGGGAGCTGTTTTTT. It is translated as CASSLVGNTGELFF.

This chain joins TRBV4-1 and TRBJ1-2, with a tentative D call TRBD1 (5 bases). The V gene's germline CDR1 is MGHRA and CDR2 YSYEKL. The CDR3 spans 16 residues. V dropped 1 base and J dropped 5 bases, with 17 bases sitting between them. CDR3 loop: CASSQAGGLIPYGYTF. The DNA of the CDR3 is TGCGCCAGCAGCCAAGCGGGGGGGTTGATCCCTTATGGCTACACCTTC.

This clone counts as medium-sized. The chain carries TRBV19 and TRBJ1-1, with TRBD1 matching 9 bases. The CDR3 runs 13 residues. CDR1 and CDR2 (germline): LNHDA, SQIVND (reference sequence). V was clipped by 8 bases and J by 3 bases; unmatched bases: 4. CDR3 loop: CASSWTGDTEAFF. In DNA form, the CDR3 reads TGTGCCAGTTCCTGGACAGGGGACACTGAAGCTTTCTTT.

The V gene is TRBV11-2, the J gene TRBJ2-7, with D possibly being TRBD1 or TRBD2 (5 bases each). This CDR3 contains 13 residues. Germline V gives CDR1 SGHAT, CDR2 FQNNGV. V was cut by 5 bases and J by 5 bases, with 13 bases left in between. CDR3 in DNA: TGTGCCAGCAGCATCGGGACGATTGACGAGCAGTACTTC. Its translation is CASSIGTIDEQYF.

This clone was recorded once. The genes are TRBV4-3 and TRBJ1-2; 8 bases agree with TRBD1. The CDR3 has 15 amino acids. Germline V CDR1 and CDR2: LGHNA, YSLEER. Trimming took 1 base from V and 8 from J; bases not matched to a gene: 9. CDR3 in amino acids: CASSQAYRGGEGYTF. CDR3 nucleotides: TGCGCCAGCAGCCAAGCGTACAGGGGGGGAGAAGGCTACACCTTC.

This clone appeared a single time. The rearrangement joins TRBV30 to TRBJ2-7; possible D gene TRBD2, 7 bases. This CDR3 spans 14 amino acids. V lost 5 bases, J lost 9 bases, and 23 bases lay in between. The V gene's germline CDR1 is GTSNPN and CDR2 SVGIG (reference sequence). The CDR3, as DNA: TGTGCCTGGTCATCAGGGAGGGGGGGTAAATCGCAGTACTTC. Encoded protein: CAWSSGRGGKSQYF.

The chain uses TRBV9 and TRBJ1-1, with D hard to call. The germline CDR1 and CDR2 sequences are SGDLS and YYNGEE. The CDR3 is made up of 13 amino acids. Trimming took 2 bases from V and 1 from J, leaving 6 bases between them. Here the CDR3 DNA reads TGTGCCAGCAGCGTGTCAACGAACACTGAAGCTTTCTTT. This gives the protein CASSVSTNTEAFF.

The rearrangement uses TRBV18 and TRBJ1-3; D uncertain. The ends were cut back, 2 bases at V and 4 bases at J, with 9 bases in the middle. CDR3 length: 14 amino acids. In germline, CDR1 is KGHSH, CDR2 LQKENI. CDR3 sequence (DNA): TGTGCCAGCTCACCAACCCCGATCGGAAACACCATATATTTT. This codes for CASSPTPIGNTIYF. Full variable domain (outside the CDR3, taken from reference TRBV18 and TRBJ1-3): NAGVMQNPRHLVRRRGQEARLRCSPMKGHSHVYWYRQLPEEGLKFMVYLQKENIIDESGMPKERFSAEFPKEGPSILRIQQVVRGDSAAYFCASSPTPIGNTIYFGEGSWLTVV.

V and J are TRBV27 and TRBJ2-5; 9 bases agree with TRBD1. This CDR3 region has 13 residues. Germline lookup yields CDR1 MNHEY and CDR2 SMNVEV (reference sequence). Unmatched junction bases numbered 5, after V lost 6 bases and J lost 6 bases. This CDR3 reads CASSTDRGKTQYF. In DNA, the CDR3 is TGTGCCAGCAGCACGGACAGGGGAAAGACCCAGTACTTC.

The chain links TRBV27 to TRBJ1-1, with D unresolved. CDR1 and CDR2 from the germline V gene are MNHEY and SMNVEV (reference sequence). Trimming took off 1 base at V and 5 bases at J, with 8 bases between the two ends. The CDR3 loop spans 13 amino acids. CDR3 in amino acids: CASSLLGRTEAFF. DNA for the CDR3: TGTGCCAGCAGTTTATTAGGGAGGACTGAAGCTTTCTTT.

This sequence joins TRBV5-6 and TRBJ2-3; D remains unclear. The CDR3 length is 14 residues. V lost 0 bases and J 2 bases, leaving 7 bases between the germline ends. Germline-derived CDR1 and CDR2 are SGHDT and YYEEEE. The CDR3 DNA reads as TGTGCCAGCAGCTTGGGAGGAAACACAGATACGCAGTATTTT. Translation: CASSLGGNTDTQYF.

CDR3 nucleotides: TGTGCCTGGAGTGAAGGGTTTAGCAATCAGCCCCAGCATTTT. It encodes CAWSEGFSNQPQHF. The chain links TRBV30 to TRBJ1-5, with D unclear. V was cut by 1 base and J by 0 bases, with 7 bases left in between. Germline CDR1 and CDR2: GTSNPN and SVGIG (reference sequence). The CDR3 totals 14 residues. Together with reference TRBV30 and TRBJ1-5, the CDR3 gives the full variable domain: SQTIHQWPATLVQPVGSPLSLECTVEGTSNPNLYWYRQAAGRGLQLLFYSVGIGQISSEVPQNLSASRPQDRQFILSSKKLLLSDSGFYLCAWSEGFSNQPQHFGDGTRLSIL.

The gene calls are TRBV2 and TRBJ2-3, with D perhaps matching TRBD2 (6 bases). The CDR3 covers 15 residues. Per germline, CDR1 SNHLY and CDR2 FYNNEI. V was pared by 1 base and J by 3 bases, with 11 bases between. The DNA for the CDR3 is TGTGCCAGCAGTGAAGATTTAGCGGATACAGATACGCAGTATTTT. Its translation is CASSEDLADTDTQYF.

This clone appeared once. The chain carries TRBV6-5 and TRBJ2-7, with D unresolved. V was clipped by 6 bases and J by 7 bases, with 16 bases between them. CDR1 is MNHEY, CDR2 SVGAGI, per germline. This CDR3 is 13 amino acids long. CDR3 amino acids: CASSPAPSREQYF. DNA of the CDR3: TGTGCCAGCAGCCCGGCCCCATCCCGTGAGCAGTACTTC.

The V call is TRBV11-2, the J call TRBJ1-2; 7 nucleotides line up with TRBD1. CDR3 size: 15 residues. V lost 0 bases, J lost 5 bases, and 6 bases stayed unmatched. CDR1 and CDR2 (germline): SGHAT, FQNNGV. In DNA form, the CDR3 reads TGTGCCAGCAGCTTAGATATTTCAGGGGGTTATGGCTACACCTTC. It encodes CASSLDISGGYGYTF.

Written as DNA, the CDR3 is TGTGCCAGCAGCTTTAGGCTCGGCCAAGAGACCCAGTACTTC. Translated, it gives CASSFRLGQETQYF. The genes are TRBV5-6 and TRBJ2-5, with D unresolved. CDR3 length: 14 residues. V lost 2 bases to trimming and J lost 1 base, with 9 bases between them. Germline values: CDR1 SGHDT, CDR2 YYEEEE.